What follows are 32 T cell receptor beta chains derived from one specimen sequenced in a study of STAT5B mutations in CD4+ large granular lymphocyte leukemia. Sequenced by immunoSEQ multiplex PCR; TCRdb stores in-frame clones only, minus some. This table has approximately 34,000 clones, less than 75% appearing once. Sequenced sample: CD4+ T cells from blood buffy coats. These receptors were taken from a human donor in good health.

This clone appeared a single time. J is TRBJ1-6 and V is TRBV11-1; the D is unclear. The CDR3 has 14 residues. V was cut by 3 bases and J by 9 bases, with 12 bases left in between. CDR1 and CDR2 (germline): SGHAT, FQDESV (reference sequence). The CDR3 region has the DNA TGTGCCAGCAGCTTGGAACAGTGGGCTTCACCCCTCCACTTT. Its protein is CASSLEQWASPLHF.

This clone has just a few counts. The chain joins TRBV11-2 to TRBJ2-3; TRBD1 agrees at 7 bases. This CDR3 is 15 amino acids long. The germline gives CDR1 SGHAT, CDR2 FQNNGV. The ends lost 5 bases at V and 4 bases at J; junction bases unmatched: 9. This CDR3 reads CASSLGTVESDTQYF. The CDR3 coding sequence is TGTGCCAGCAGCCTAGGGACAGTGGAGTCAGATACGCAGTATTTT.

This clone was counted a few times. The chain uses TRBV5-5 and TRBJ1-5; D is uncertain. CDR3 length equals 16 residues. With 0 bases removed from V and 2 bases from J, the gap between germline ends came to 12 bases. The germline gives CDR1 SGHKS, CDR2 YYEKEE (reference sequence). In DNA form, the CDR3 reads TGTGCCAGCAGCTTGGCCTTAGGGTTCGGCAATCAGCCCCAGCATTTT. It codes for CASSLALGFGNQPQHF.

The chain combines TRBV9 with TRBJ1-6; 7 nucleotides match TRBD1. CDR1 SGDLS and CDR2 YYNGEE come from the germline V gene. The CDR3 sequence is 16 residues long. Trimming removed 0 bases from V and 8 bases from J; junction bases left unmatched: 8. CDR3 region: CASSVDLQGWDSPLHF. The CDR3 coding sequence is TGTGCCAGCAGCGTAGACCTACAGGGGTGGGATTCACCCCTCCACTTT.

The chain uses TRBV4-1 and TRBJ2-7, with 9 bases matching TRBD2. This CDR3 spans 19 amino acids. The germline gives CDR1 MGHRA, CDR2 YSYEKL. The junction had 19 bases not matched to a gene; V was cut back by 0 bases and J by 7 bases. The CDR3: CASSQDGWPLLAGPGEQYF. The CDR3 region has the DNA TGCGCCAGCAGCCAAGATGGGTGGCCCCTGCTAGCGGGGCCCGGGGAGCAGTACTTC.

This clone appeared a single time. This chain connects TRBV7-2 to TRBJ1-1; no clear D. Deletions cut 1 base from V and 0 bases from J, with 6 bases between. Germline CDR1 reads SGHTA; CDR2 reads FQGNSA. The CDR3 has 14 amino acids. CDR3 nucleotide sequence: TGTGCCAGCAGCTTAGGTGCGGTGAACACTGAAGCTTTCTTT. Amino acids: CASSLGAVNTEAFF.

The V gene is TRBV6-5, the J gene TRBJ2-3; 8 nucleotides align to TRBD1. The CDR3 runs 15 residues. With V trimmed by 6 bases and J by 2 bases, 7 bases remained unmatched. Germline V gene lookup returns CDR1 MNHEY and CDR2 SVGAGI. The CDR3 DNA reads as TGTGCCAGCAGCCGCGGGACAGGTAACACAGATACGCAGTATTTT. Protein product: CASSRGTGNTDTQYF.

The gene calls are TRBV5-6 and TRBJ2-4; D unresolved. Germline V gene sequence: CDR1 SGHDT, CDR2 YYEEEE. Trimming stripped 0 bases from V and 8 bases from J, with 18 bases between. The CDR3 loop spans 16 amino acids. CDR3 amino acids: CASSLAPNHGGDIQYF. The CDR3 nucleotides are TGTGCCAGCAGCTTGGCCCCAAATCACGGTGGAGACATTCAGTACTTC.

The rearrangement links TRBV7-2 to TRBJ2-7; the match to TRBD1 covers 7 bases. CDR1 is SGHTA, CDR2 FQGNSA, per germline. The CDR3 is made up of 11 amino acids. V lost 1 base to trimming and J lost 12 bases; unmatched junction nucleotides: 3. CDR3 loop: CASSLEGAGYF. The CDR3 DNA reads TGTGCCAGCAGCTTAGAGGGGGCGGGGTACTTC.

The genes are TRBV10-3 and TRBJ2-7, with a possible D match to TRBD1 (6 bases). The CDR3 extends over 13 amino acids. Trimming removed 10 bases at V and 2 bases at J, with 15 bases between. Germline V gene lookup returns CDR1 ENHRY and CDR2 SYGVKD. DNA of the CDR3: TGTGCCAACTCGCAGGGGACCCCCTACGAGCAGTACTTC. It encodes CANSQGTPYEQYF.

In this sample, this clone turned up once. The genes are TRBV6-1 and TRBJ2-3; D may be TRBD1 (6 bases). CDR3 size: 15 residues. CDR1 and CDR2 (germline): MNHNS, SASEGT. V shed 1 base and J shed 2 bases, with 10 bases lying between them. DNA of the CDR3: TGTGCCAGCAGTGAAGGCTGGGGGCCCACAGATACGCAGTATTTT. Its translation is CASSEGWGPTDTQYF.

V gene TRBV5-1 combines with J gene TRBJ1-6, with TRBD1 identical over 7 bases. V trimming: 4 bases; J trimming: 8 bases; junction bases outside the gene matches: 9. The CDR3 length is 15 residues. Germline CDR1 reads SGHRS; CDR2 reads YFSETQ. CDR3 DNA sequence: TGCGCCAGCAGCGAAACCGGGACAGCGCATTCACCCCTCCACTTT. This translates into CASSETGTAHSPLHF.

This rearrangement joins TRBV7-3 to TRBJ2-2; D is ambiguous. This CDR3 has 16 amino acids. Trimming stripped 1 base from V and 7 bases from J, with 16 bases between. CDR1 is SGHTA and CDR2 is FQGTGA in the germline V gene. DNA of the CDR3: TGTGCCAGCAGCTTAAACAGCGCCTGGTCGGTCGGGGAGCTGTTTTTT. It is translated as CASSLNSAWSVGELFF.

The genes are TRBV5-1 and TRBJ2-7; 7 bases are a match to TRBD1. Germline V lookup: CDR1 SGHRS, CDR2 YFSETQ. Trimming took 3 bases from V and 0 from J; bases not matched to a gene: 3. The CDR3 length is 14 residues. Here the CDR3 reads CASSWGQSSYEQYF. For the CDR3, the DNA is TGCGCCAGCAGCTGGGGACAGAGCTCCTACGAGCAGTACTTC.

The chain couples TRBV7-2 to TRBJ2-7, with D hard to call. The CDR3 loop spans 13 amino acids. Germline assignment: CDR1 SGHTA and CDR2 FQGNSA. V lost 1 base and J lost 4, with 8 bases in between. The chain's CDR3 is CASSLVDGYEQYF. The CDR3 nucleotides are TGTGCCAGCAGCTTAGTAGATGGGTACGAGCAGTACTTC.

The DNA for the CDR3 is TGCGCCAGCAGCTCCCTAGTGGGAACTGAAGCTTTCTTT. It is translated as CASSSLVGTEAFF. The chain links TRBV5-1 to TRBJ1-1; D uncertain. V lost 3 bases, J lost 5 bases, and 11 bases lay in between. This CDR3 contains 13 residues. Germline CDR1 is SGHRS and CDR2 is YFSETQ.

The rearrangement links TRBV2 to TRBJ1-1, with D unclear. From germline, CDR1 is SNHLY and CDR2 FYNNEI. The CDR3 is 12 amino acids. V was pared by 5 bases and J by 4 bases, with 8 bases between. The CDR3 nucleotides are TGTGCCAGCAGTCCGCCGAGCACTGAAGCTTTCTTT. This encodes CASSPPSTEAFF.

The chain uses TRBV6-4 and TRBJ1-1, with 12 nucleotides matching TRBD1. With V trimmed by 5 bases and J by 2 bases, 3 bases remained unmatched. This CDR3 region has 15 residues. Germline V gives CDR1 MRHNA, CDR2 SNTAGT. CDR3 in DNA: TGTGCCAGCAGTACGGGACAGGGGGCCAACACTGAAGCTTTCTTT. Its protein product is CASSTGQGANTEAFF.

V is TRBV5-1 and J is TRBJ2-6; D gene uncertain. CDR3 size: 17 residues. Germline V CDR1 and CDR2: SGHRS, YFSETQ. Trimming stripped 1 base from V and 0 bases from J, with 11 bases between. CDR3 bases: TGCGCCAGCAGCTTGAACAGACCAGTCTCTGGGGCCAACGTCCTGACTTTC. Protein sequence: CASSLNRPVSGANVLTF. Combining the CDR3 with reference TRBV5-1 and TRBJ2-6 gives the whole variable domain KAGVTQTPRYLIKTRGQQVTLSCSPISGHRSVSWYQQTPGQGLQFLFEYFSETQRNKGNFPGRFSGRQFSNSRSEMNVSTLELGDSALYLCASSLNRPVSGANVLTFGAGSRLTVL.

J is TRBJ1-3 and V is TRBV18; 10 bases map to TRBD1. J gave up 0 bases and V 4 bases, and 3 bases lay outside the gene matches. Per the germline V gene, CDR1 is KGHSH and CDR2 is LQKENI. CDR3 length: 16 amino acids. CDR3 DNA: TGTGCCAGCTCACGGACAGGGGGTAACTCTGGAAACACCATATATTTT. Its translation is CASSRTGGNSGNTIYF.

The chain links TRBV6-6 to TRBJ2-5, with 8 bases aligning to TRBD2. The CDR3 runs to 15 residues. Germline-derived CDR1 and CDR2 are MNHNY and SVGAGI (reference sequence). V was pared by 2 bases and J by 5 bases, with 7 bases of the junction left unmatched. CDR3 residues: CASSYRGGGLETQYF. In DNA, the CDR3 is TGTGCCAGCAGTTACCGAGGCGGGGGGTTGGAGACCCAGTACTTC.

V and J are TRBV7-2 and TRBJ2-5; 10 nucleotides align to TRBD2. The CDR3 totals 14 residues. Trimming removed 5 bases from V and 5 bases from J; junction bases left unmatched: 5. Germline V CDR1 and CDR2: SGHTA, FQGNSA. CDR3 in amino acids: CASSRSGGPETQYF. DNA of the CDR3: TGTGCCAGCAGCCGTAGCGGGGGGCCTGAGACCCAGTACTTC.

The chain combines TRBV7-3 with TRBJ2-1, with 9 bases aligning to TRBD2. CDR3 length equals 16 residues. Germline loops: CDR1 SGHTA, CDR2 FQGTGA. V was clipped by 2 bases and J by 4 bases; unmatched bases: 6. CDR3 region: CASSLFAGGRYNEQFF. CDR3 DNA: TGTGCCAGCAGCTTATTTGCGGGGGGGCGATACAATGAGCAGTTCTTC.

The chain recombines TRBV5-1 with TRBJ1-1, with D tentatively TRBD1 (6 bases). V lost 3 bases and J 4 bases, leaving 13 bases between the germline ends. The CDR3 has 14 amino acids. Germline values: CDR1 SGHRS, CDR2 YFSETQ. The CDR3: CASSSQGQTTEAFF. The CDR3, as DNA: TGCGCCAGCAGCTCCCAGGGGCAGACCACTGAAGCTTTCTTT.

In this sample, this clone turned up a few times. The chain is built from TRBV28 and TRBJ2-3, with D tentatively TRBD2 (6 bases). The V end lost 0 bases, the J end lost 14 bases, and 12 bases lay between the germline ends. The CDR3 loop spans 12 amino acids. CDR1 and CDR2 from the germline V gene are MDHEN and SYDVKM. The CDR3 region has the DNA TGTGCCAGCAGTTTATGGGCAGGGAGGAGGTATTTT. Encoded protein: CASSLWAGRRYF. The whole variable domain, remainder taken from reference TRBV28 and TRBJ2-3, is DVKVTQSSRYLVKRTGEKVFLECVQDMDHENMFWYRQDPGLGLRLIYFSYDVKMKEKGDIPEGYSVSREKKERFSLILESASTNQTSMYLCASSLWAGRRYFGPGTRLTVL.

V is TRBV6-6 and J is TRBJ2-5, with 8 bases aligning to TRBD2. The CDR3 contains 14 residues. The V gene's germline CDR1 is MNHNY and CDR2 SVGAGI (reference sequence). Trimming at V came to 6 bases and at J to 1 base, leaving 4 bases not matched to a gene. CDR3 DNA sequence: TGTGCCAGCAGACACACTAGCGGCCAAGAGACCCAGTACTTC. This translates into CASRHTSGQETQYF.

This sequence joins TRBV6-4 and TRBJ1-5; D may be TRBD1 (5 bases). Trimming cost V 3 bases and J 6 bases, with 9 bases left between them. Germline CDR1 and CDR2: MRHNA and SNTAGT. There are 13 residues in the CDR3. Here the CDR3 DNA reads TGTGCCAGCAGTGAGTTCCAGGGTCAGCCCCAGCATTTT. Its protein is CASSEFQGQPQHF.

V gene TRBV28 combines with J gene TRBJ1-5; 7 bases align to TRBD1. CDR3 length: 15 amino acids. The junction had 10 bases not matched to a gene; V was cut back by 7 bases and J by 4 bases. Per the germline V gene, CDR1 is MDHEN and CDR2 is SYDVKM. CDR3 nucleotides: TGTGCCAGCATCTGGACAGGTCAGGCGAATCAGCCCCAGCATTTT. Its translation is CASIWTGQANQPQHF.

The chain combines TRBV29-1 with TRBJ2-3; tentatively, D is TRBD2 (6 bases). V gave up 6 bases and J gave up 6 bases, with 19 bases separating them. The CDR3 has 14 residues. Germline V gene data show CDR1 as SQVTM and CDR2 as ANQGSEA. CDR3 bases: TGCAGCGTCGGGAGACTCCTCCGTTCGGATACGCAGTATTTT. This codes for CSVGRLLRSDTQYF.

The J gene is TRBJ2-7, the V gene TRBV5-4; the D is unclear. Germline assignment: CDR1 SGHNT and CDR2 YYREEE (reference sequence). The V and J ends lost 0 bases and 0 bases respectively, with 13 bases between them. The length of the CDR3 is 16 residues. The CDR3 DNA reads TGTGCCAGCAGCTTGGGACAAAGCCTCAGCTCCTACGAGCAGTACTTC. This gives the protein CASSLGQSLSSYEQYF.

The CDR3 nucleotides are TGTGCCTGGAGTACCCACAGGGGGAAGAACACTGAAGCTTTCTTT. It codes for CAWSTHRGKNTEAFF. The rearrangement links TRBV30 to TRBJ1-1; TRBD1 aligns across 8 bases. The CDR3 totals 15 residues. Trimming removed 2 bases from V and 1 base from J; junction bases left unmatched: 6. In germline, CDR1 is GTSNPN, CDR2 SVGIG (reference sequence).

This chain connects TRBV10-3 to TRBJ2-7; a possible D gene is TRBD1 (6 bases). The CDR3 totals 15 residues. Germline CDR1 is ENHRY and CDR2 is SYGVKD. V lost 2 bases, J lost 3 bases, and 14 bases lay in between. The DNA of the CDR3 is TGTGCCATCAGTGAGAGGGCAACGGACAGCTACGAGCAGTACTTC. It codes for CAISERATDSYEQYF.